Here is one T cell receptor (beta chain) with its context. This CDR3 contains 11 residues. The V end lost 7 bases, the J end lost 7 bases, and 10 bases lay between the germline ends. Per the germline V gene, CDR1 is LNHDA and CDR2 is SQIVND (reference sequence). This entry is derived from a study of preoperative IRX-2 immunotherapy in early breast cancer. Treatment given: preoperative locoregional IRX-2 cytokine immunotherapy. Patients received preoperative, locoregional IRX-2 cytokine immunotherapy in a phase Ib study. TCRdb's table, derived via immunoSEQ multiplex PCR, lists solely in-frame clones and lacks some. The sample records roughly 26,000 clones, around 90% being singletons.

This clonotype was sampled from a human donor with breast cancer. Sequences were derived from tumor tissue, sampled after IRX-2 immunotherapy. This rearrangement joins TRBV19 to TRBJ1-1; TRBD1 might be the D (5 bases). The CDR3 sequence is CASTGNREAFF. DNA for the CDR3: TGTGCCAGTACAGGGAACCGTGAAGCTTTCTTT.